This TCR beta chain derives from a study of tumor-infiltrating lymphocytes in primary liver carcinoma. Study in general: The study enrolled male and female patients aged 30 to 69 years.

There are 15 residues in the CDR3. V was pared by 4 bases and J by 6 bases, with 16 bases between. The germline V gene has CDR1 MNHNS and CDR2 SASEGT. This clonotype was picked up many times. The antigen is unknown. Whole-study results and caveats: The study found tumor-adjacent and tumor-blood pairs overlapped less than tumor region pairs.

Germline DNA was extracted alongside blood RNA, which was obtained from unsorted whole blood. Constant-region priming of around 500 ng total RNA yielded TCR beta cDNA. TCR beta libraries came from three nested multiplex PCR rounds using slightly modified ARM-PCR. The study ran its first two PCR rounds for roughly 11 cycles each, using TRBV1-TRBV30 forward primers and a C-beta reverse primer. TCRdb re-called the multiplex PCR reads through MiXCR, storing one row per CDR3 protein. The repertoire holds about 200,000 distinct CDR3 sequences, with about 65% as singletons. Sequencing was performed on peripheral blood. The clonotype originates from a woman between 55 and 75 years old with primary liver carcinoma and hepatitis B virus infection. The chain employs TRBV6-1 and TRBJ2-1; D possibly corresponds to TRBD1 (6 bases). The CDR3 region is CASSVIGGAGNEQFF. DNA for the CDR3: TGTGCCAGCAGTGTTATTGGGGGCGCAGGCAATGAGCAGTTCTTC.